Following are 10 T cell receptor beta chains from one sample sequenced in a study of vaccination effects on CD4 cells after COVID-19. For these TCRs, the target antigens are not known. ViraFEST used viral peptide pools to expand antigen-specific CD4+ T cells before sequencing. Following culture for around 10 days, CD4+ T cells were isolated. TCRdb's copy holds only in-frame clones and misses some; the assay was immunoSEQ multiplex PCR. The sample yields 50,000 to 65,000 clones, around 85% seen once. The sample in question was CD4+ T cells from PBMCs cultured with HCoV-229E spike peptides, obtained before COVID-19 vaccination. The receptors here all came from a human donor who received a COVID-19 vaccine.

The gene calls are TRBV7-2 and TRBJ2-5; D remains unclear. The length of the CDR3 is 14 residues. Germline CDR1 and CDR2: SGHTA and FQGNSA. Trimming cost V 2 bases and J 1 base, with 8 bases left between them. This CDR3 reads CASSLLQFQETQYF. For the CDR3, the DNA is TGTGCCAGCAGCTTATTACAGTTCCAAGAGACCCAGTACTTC.

The chain uses TRBV7-2 and TRBJ2-3, with TRBD2 matching over 10 bases. Trimming cost V 6 bases and J 1 base; bases outside gene matches: 7. The CDR3 runs 16 residues. Germline CDR1 SGHTA, CDR2 FQGNSA. CDR3 residues: CASRNSGGTRTDTQYF. As DNA, the CDR3 is TGTGCCAGCAGGAATAGCGGGGGGACCCGCACAGATACGCAGTATTTT.

The chain employs TRBV30 and TRBJ1-5, with D uncertain. V was pared by 0 bases and J by 7 bases, with 13 bases between. CDR3 length equals 14 residues. Germline-derived CDR1 and CDR2 are GTSNPN and SVGIG (reference sequence). DNA for the CDR3: TGTGCCTGGAGTGTCTGGACGGGCGGGCAGCCCCAGCATTTT. Residues: CAWSVWTGGQPQHF. The full variable domain, with the rest looked up from reference TRBV30 and TRBJ1-5, is SQTIHQWPATLVQPVGSPLSLECTVEGTSNPNLYWYRQAAGRGLQLLFYSVGIGQISSEVPQNLSASRPQDRQFILSSKKLLLSDSGFYLCAWSVWTGGQPQHFGDGTRLSIL.

The chain carries TRBV3-1 (or the pseudogene TRBV3-2) and TRBJ1-2, with D hard to call. The CDR3 has 15 amino acids. Trimming took 1 base from V and 6 from J, leaving 15 bases between them. Germline assignment: CDR1 LGHDT and CDR2 YNNKEL (reference sequence). CDR3 nucleotide sequence: TGTGCCAGCAGCCAAGGTCTGTCGGAGCTGGATGGCTACACCTTC. Residues: CASSQGLSELDGYTF.

In this sample, this clone turned up once. This chain links TRBV5-8 with TRBJ2-5; 7 bases line up with TRBD1. CDR3 length: 15 residues. Per the germline V gene, CDR1 is SGHTS and CDR2 is YDEGEE. Germline trimming cut 2 bases from V and 1 base from J; bases unmatched to any gene: 5. CDR3 residues: CASSFRDSSQETQYF. CDR3 coding DNA: TGTGCCAGCAGCTTTCGGGACAGCTCCCAAGAGACCCAGTACTTC.

This chain uses TRBV9 with TRBJ2-5; no definite D call. V was pared by 0 bases and J by 2 bases, with 8 bases between. Germline CDR1 reads SGDLS; CDR2 reads YYNGEE. The CDR3 totals 14 residues. CDR3 residues: CASSVGVAQETQYF. The DNA of the CDR3 is TGTGCCAGCAGCGTAGGGGTAGCTCAAGAGACCCAGTACTTC.

The chain is built from TRBV28 and TRBJ1-2; no firm D call. The CDR3 loop spans 14 amino acids. CDR1 and CDR2 (germline): MDHEN, SYDVKM. V lost 3 bases and J 2 bases, leaving 10 bases between the germline ends. In DNA form, the CDR3 reads TGTGCCAGCAGTTTGTGGCAGTCCAACTATGGCTACACCTTC. Translated, it gives CASSLWQSNYGYTF.

This sequence joins TRBV5-6 and TRBJ2-3, with D hard to call. This CDR3 comprises 16 residues. Trimming removed 5 bases from V and 2 bases from J, with 18 bases in between. The germline gives CDR1 SGHDT, CDR2 YYEEEE. As DNA, the CDR3 is TGTGCCAGCAGGTTAACCCGGACGGTATCCACAGATACGCAGTATTTT. Translation: CASRLTRTVSTDTQYF.

The CDR3 coding sequence is TGCAGCGTTGAATCGGGACCCAGCTTAGGGGAGCAGTTCTTC. Protein: CSVESGPSLGEQFF. The chain joins TRBV29-1 to TRBJ2-1; either TRBD1 or TRBD2 may supply D (5 bases each). CDR3 length: 14 amino acids. Per germline, CDR1 SQVTM and CDR2 ANQGSEA. V was clipped by 2 bases and J by 10 bases, with 18 bases between them.

The genes are TRBV18 and TRBJ1-5, with TRBD1 as a possible D gene (6 bases). Deletions cut 4 bases from V and 4 bases from J, with 8 bases between. The germline gives CDR1 KGHSH, CDR2 LQKENI. The CDR3 totals 13 residues. The CDR3 region has the DNA TGTGCCAGCTCACAACAGGGAAATCAGCCCCAGCATTTT. Amino acid sequence: CASSQQGNQPQHF.